This passage covers 30 T cell receptor beta chains from one sample sequenced in a study of a mutant IDH1 vaccine in newly diagnosed glioma (dated by TCRdb to about 2021). These TCRs' antigens remain unknown. The time point label on this specimen signifies: week 47, end of study. Every vaccine dose consisted of 300 ug of a 20-mer mutant IDH1 peptide in Montanide, administered subcutaneously together with topical imiquimod. Libraries were constructed by the immunoSEQ multiplex PCR assay. TCRdb took this table from immuneACCESS and kept in-frame rearrangements with V and J called. Such tables lack part of the clones; where checked against another copy, unresolved V genes explain under half of the gap, and the rest is unexplained. Present in this sample are tens of thousands of clones, around 85% of which were seen just once. The ten biggest clones cover around 4.5% of the sample. The material sequenced was PBMCs, taken from a glioma patient whose treatment included an IDH1 peptide vaccine. The receptors shown here come from a woman in her twenties or thirties with glioma. Some clones in this sample may be carry-over from other donors' samples.

The CDR3 DNA is TGTGCCAGCAGTGGGAGACAGGGTTGGACTGAAGCTTTCTTT. Its translation is CASSGRQGWTEAFF. This chain joins TRBV6-5 and TRBJ1-1; 7 bases agree with TRBD1. This CDR3 is 14 amino acids long. V was pared by 5 bases and J by 5 bases, with 8 bases of the junction left unmatched. Germline CDR1 and CDR2: MNHEY and SVGAGI.

J is TRBJ1-2 and V is TRBV9, with D perhaps matching TRBD1 (6 bases). The CDR3 runs to 14 residues. Trimming took 6 bases from V and 7 from J, leaving 19 bases between them. Germline V gives CDR1 SGDLS, CDR2 YYNGEE. CDR3 region: CASMATGTSSGYTF. The CDR3 DNA is TGTGCCAGCATGGCCACAGGGACGTCTAGTGGCTACACCTTC.

J is TRBJ2-3 and V is TRBV4-1; D not certain. Germline V gene lookup returns CDR1 MGHRA and CDR2 YSYEKL. The CDR3 is made up of 15 amino acids. Trimming pared 0 bases from V and 2 bases from J, leaving 9 bases between. The CDR3 protein is CASSQDIGYTDTQYF. CDR3 nucleotides: TGCGCCAGCAGCCAAGATATCGGGTACACAGATACGCAGTATTTT.

The chain has TRBV5-6 and TRBJ1-1, with D maybe TRBD1 (6 bases). Germline V CDR1 and CDR2: SGHDT, YYEEEE. V dropped 4 bases and J dropped 8 bases, with 12 bases sitting between them. This CDR3 contains 12 residues. The CDR3 sequence is CASSTTGYEAFF. DNA for the CDR3: TGTGCCAGCAGCACCACAGGGTACGAAGCTTTCTTT.

There are a few counts of this clone. The V call is TRBV19, the J call TRBJ1-2, with TRBD1 matching 9 bases. The CDR3 loop spans 13 amino acids. Germline V gene lookup returns CDR1 LNHDA and CDR2 SQIVND (reference sequence). The ends lost 3 bases at V and 4 bases at J; junction bases unmatched: 0. The CDR3 loop is CASSMGQGYGYTF. The CDR3 nucleotides are TGTGCCAGTAGTATGGGACAGGGCTATGGCTACACCTTC.

The V gene is TRBV28, the J gene TRBJ1-2; D is uncertain. V was shortened by 9 bases and J by 8 bases, with 19 bases between the two germline ends. Germline CDR1 and CDR2: MDHEN and SYDVKM. The CDR3 consists of 13 residues. This CDR3 reads CASLWTGRKGYTF. For the CDR3, the DNA is TGTGCCAGTCTCTGGACCGGCAGGAAGGGCTACACCTTC.

CDR3 coding DNA: TGTGCCAGCAGCCCATTCACAGATACGCAGTATTTT. It specifies CASSPFTDTQYF. V and J are TRBV7-2 and TRBJ2-3; D gene unclear. Germline V CDR1 and CDR2: SGHTA, FQGNSA. The CDR3 is 12 residues long. The V end lost 5 bases, the J end lost 2 bases, and 5 bases lay between the germline ends.

The gene calls are TRBV25-1 and TRBJ1-1, with D perhaps matching TRBD1 (6 bases). The ends were cut back, 5 bases at V and 6 bases at J, with 16 bases in the middle. The germline gives CDR1 MGHDK, CDR2 SYGVNS. This CDR3 has 14 amino acids. The CDR3 bases are TGTGCCAGCAGTCCCCGCGTAGGGGGGGCTGAAGCTTTCTTT. It encodes CASSPRVGGAEAFF.

This sequence joins TRBV27 and TRBJ2-3, with 9 nucleotides matching TRBD2. V shed 5 bases, J shed 2 bases, and the junction held 2 bases outside the gene matches. The germline V gene has CDR1 MNHEY and CDR2 SMNVEV (reference sequence). The CDR3 extends over 14 amino acids. CDR3: CASSGGRATDTQYF. The CDR3, as DNA: TGTGCCAGCAGTGGCGGGAGGGCCACAGATACGCAGTATTTT.

The chain has TRBV25-1 and TRBJ2-7, with no clear D. This CDR3 has 13 amino acids. V gave up 5 bases and J gave up 2 bases, with 10 bases separating them. Germline V gives CDR1 MGHDK, CDR2 SYGVNS. The DNA of the CDR3 is TGTGCCAGCAGTCATCTGGCTACCTACGAGCAGTACTTC. Protein sequence: CASSHLATYEQYF.

This chain uses TRBV27 with TRBJ2-7; 8 bases match TRBD2. This CDR3 is 18 amino acids long. The V gene's germline CDR1 is MNHEY and CDR2 SMNVEV (reference sequence). Germline trimming cut 5 bases from V and 0 bases from J; bases unmatched to any gene: 15. The CDR3 DNA reads TGTGCCAGCAGTCCCCTCTCCGCGCGGGAGGTTAGCTCCTACGAGCAGTACTTC. It specifies CASSPLSAREVSSYEQYF.

The genes are TRBV5-4 and TRBJ2-7, with 9 bases lining up with TRBD2. With 2 bases clipped from V and 6 bases from J, the junction kept 9 bases outside the gene matches. The CDR3 loop spans 15 amino acids. Germline values: CDR1 SGHNT, CDR2 YYREEE (reference sequence). CDR3 protein: CASSLWREGLLEQYF. CDR3 bases: TGTGCCAGCAGCTTATGGCGGGAGGGCCTTCTCGAGCAGTACTTC.

The CDR3, as DNA: TGTGCCAGCAGCTTAGATAGGGCAGGTCTCAAGTCTGGGGCCAACGTCCTGACTTTC. This codes for CASSLDRAGLKSGANVLTF. This chain connects TRBV11-2 to TRBJ2-6; D remains unclear. Trimming shortened V by 0 bases and J by 1 base, and 16 bases separated the two germline ends. The CDR3 is 19 residues long. Germline assignment: CDR1 SGHAT and CDR2 FQNNGV.

The rearrangement joins TRBV7-9 to TRBJ1-4, with a possible D match to TRBD1 (6 bases). The CDR3 totals 14 residues. CDR1 is SEHNR and CDR2 is FQNEAQ in the germline V gene (reference sequence). Trimming removed 3 bases at V and 8 bases at J, with 13 bases between. CDR3 protein: CASSFEQGGEKLFF. The CDR3 bases are TGTGCCAGCAGCTTCGAACAGGGTGGGGAAAAACTGTTTTTT.

The rearrangement joins TRBV25-1 to TRBJ2-6; D is possibly TRBD1 (6 bases). This CDR3 is built from 16 residues. The V gene lost 3 bases and the J gene lost 0 bases, with 9 bases spanning the gap. Germline V CDR1 and CDR2: MGHDK, SYGVNS. CDR3 nucleotide sequence: TGTGCCAGCAGTGACCGGACAGTCTCTGGGGCCAACGTCCTGACTTTC. Protein product: CASSDRTVSGANVLTF.

This clone was counted between two and nine times. The V and J genes are TRBV29-1 and TRBJ1-2; tentative D call: TRBD1 (6 bases). The CDR3 is 14 amino acids. V lost 5 bases and J lost 1, with 14 bases in between. Germline V gene lookup returns CDR1 SQVTM and CDR2 ANQGSEA. The DNA of the CDR3 is TGCAGCGTTAAGTCCCAGGGGATTAACTATGGCTACACCTTC. Encoded protein: CSVKSQGINYGYTF.

CDR3: CAISESVGTEAFF. DNA of the CDR3: TGTGCCATCAGTGAGTCGGTGGGGACTGAAGCTTTCTTT. V is TRBV10-3 and J is TRBJ1-1; D call uncertain. This CDR3 spans 13 amino acids. Trimming shortened V by 0 bases and J by 5 bases, and 7 bases separated the two germline ends. CDR1 and CDR2 from the germline V gene are ENHRY and SYGVKD.

The chain recombines TRBV13 with TRBJ2-1; 13 nucleotides match TRBD2. The CDR3 extends over 17 amino acids. Germline CDR1 is PRHDT and CDR2 is FYEKMQ (reference sequence). Trimming at V came to 5 bases and at J to 1 base, leaving 5 bases not matched to a gene. CDR3 nucleotides: TGTGCCAGCAGCCCCGGGGGACTAGCGGGATCCTACAATGAGCAGTTCTTC. It codes for CASSPGGLAGSYNEQFF.

The genes are TRBV6-6 and TRBJ1-5; a weak D match, TRBD1 (6 bases). The V end lost 4 bases, the J end lost 5 bases, and 9 bases lay between the germline ends. There are 13 residues in the CDR3. Germline V gene sequence: CDR1 MNHNY, CDR2 SVGAGI (reference sequence). In DNA form, the CDR3 reads TGTGCCAGCAGTTCCGGGACATATCAGCCCCAGCATTTT. It yields the protein CASSSGTYQPQHF.

The V gene is TRBV18, the J gene TRBJ2-3; perhaps TRBD2 as D (6 bases). V lost 2 bases, J lost 2 bases, and 11 bases lay in between. Germline V gene sequence: CDR1 KGHSH, CDR2 LQKENI. The CDR3 runs to 15 residues. The CDR3 here is CASSPWASATDTQYF. The CDR3 DNA reads as TGTGCCAGCTCACCATGGGCTAGCGCCACAGATACGCAGTATTTT.

In this sample, this clone turned up once. This chain links TRBV11-2 with TRBJ2-7; TRBD2 matches at 13 bases. CDR3 length: 15 amino acids. The germline V gene encodes CDR1 SGHAT and CDR2 FQNNGV. V lost 6 bases and J lost 4; bases outside the gene matches: 6. CDR3 sequence reads: CASRPTSGRPYEQYF. CDR3 bases: TGTGCCAGCAGACCGACTAGCGGGAGGCCGTACGAGCAGTACTTC.

This clone appeared a single time. The chain combines TRBV11-2 with TRBJ2-5, with D unresolved. Germline loops: CDR1 SGHAT, CDR2 FQNNGV. Trimming removed 5 bases at V and 4 bases at J, with 11 bases between. The length of the CDR3 is 13 residues. The CDR3 loop is CASSVGRRETQYF. The CDR3 DNA reads TGTGCCAGCAGCGTTGGACGGAGAGAGACCCAGTACTTC.

Only a few counts were recorded for this clone. This chain uses TRBV6-6 with TRBJ1-5; weak D call: TRBD1 (6 bases). Germline CDR1 reads MNHNY; CDR2 reads SVGAGI (reference sequence). V shed 5 bases and J shed 4 bases, with 9 bases lying between them. The CDR3 covers 13 residues. CDR3 protein: CASSGQSNQPQHF. The DNA of the CDR3 is TGTGCCAGCAGTGGACAGAGTAATCAGCCCCAGCATTTT.

The J gene is TRBJ1-1, the V gene TRBV7-9; D not certain. This CDR3 comprises 12 residues. Germline CDR1 is SEHNR and CDR2 is FQNEAQ (reference sequence). The V end was cut by 4 bases, the J end by 1 base, with 4 bases between. The CDR3 region has the DNA TGTGCCAGCAGCTCCAAGAACACTGAAGCTTTCTTT. This sequence encodes CASSSKNTEAFF.

This clone turned up a few times. J is TRBJ1-1 and V is TRBV7-9, with a weak D call TRBD1 (5 bases). V shed 5 bases and J shed 3 bases, with 22 bases lying between them. Per germline, CDR1 SEHNR and CDR2 FQNEAQ (reference sequence). This CDR3 comprises 17 residues. The CDR3 spells CASSPREGIGGYTEAFF. CDR3 DNA: TGTGCCAGCAGCCCACGAGAAGGTATTGGGGGATACACTGAAGCTTTCTTT.

This clone showed up just a few times. The chain joins TRBV7-9 to TRBJ2-2; D is undetermined. V was pared by 0 bases and J by 6 bases, with 2 bases between. Germline V lookup: CDR1 SEHNR, CDR2 FQNEAQ (reference sequence). The CDR3 has 12 residues. CDR3 in amino acids: CASSLAAGELFF. CDR3 nucleotide sequence: TGTGCCAGCAGCTTAGCAGCCGGGGAGCTGTTTTTT.

The table lists this clone with a few counts. The chain carries TRBV11-2 and TRBJ2-1, with D perhaps matching TRBD2 (5 bases). The CDR3 has 13 residues. Trimming removed 1 base at V and 10 bases at J, with 11 bases between. The V gene's germline CDR1 is SGHAT and CDR2 FQNNGV. CDR3 residues: CASSLALLDEQFF. In nucleotides, the CDR3 is TGTGCCAGCAGCTTAGCCTTACTAGACGAGCAGTTCTTC.

The V gene is TRBV7-9, the J gene TRBJ2-2; 10 bases are a match to TRBD1. The V gene's germline CDR1 is SEHNR and CDR2 FQNEAQ (reference sequence). The J segment lost 4 bases and the V segment lost 5 bases, leaving 10 bases of the junction unmatched. The CDR3 extends over 17 amino acids. The CDR3 reads CASSRSHRDRGTGELFF. CDR3 coding DNA: TGTGCCAGCAGCCGATCTCATCGGGACAGGGGCACCGGGGAGCTGTTTTTT.

Concerning this clone: The junction and the germline gene differ at one end; a read error may be behind it. This chain links TRBV6-1 with TRBJ1-5; D is uncertain. This CDR3 region has 14 residues. Germline V gene sequence: CDR1 MNHNS, CDR2 SASEGT. CDR3 in amino acids: CASSETLSYQPQHF. The CDR3 region has the DNA TGTGCCAGCAGTGAAACCCTTAGCTATCAGCCCCAGCATTTT.

This sequence joins TRBV5-1 and TRBJ2-1, with 11 positions matching TRBD2. From germline, CDR1 is SGHRS and CDR2 YFSETQ. The CDR3 runs 14 residues. The V segment lost 5 bases and the J segment 9 bases; nucleotides outside the gene matches: 7. This chain's CDR3 is CASSTSGGSGEQFF. The CDR3 DNA sequence: TGCGCCAGCAGTACTAGCGGGGGTAGCGGTGAGCAGTTCTTC. Together with reference TRBV5-1 and TRBJ2-1, the CDR3 gives the full variable domain: KAGVTQTPRYLIKTRGQQVTLSCSPISGHRSVSWYQQTPGQGLQFLFEYFSETQRNKGNFPGRFSGRQFSNSRSEMNVSTLELGDSALYLCASSTSGGSGEQFFGPGTRLTVL.